One sample yielded the 18 T cell receptor beta chains listed below, sequenced in a study of OX40 agonist ivuxolimab in advanced cancers. Sequencing was performed with immunoSEQ multiplex PCR; in TCRdb, only in-frame clones are kept and a portion is missing. The sample contains about 61,000 clones, more than 80% of which appear only once. The sequences come from CD4+ or CD8+ T cells sorted from blood, collected in a trial of the OX40 agonist ivuxolimab. These receptors originate from an adult with an advanced solid tumor such as melanoma, head and neck, liver or kidney cancer.

The V call is TRBV7-8, the J call TRBJ1-5; D possibly corresponds to TRBD1 (5 bases). CDR1 and CDR2 (germline): SGHVS, FQNEAQ. The CDR3 loop spans 15 amino acids. V lost 3 bases, J lost 4 bases, and 13 bases lay in between. This CDR3 is CASSLGGPTNQPQHF. In nucleotides, the CDR3 is TGTGCCAGCAGCTTGGGGGGACCGACTAATCAGCCCCAGCATTTT.

The chain joins TRBV4-1 to TRBJ2-5; possibly TRBD1 or TRBD2 for D (5 bases each). Germline loops: CDR1 MGHRA, CDR2 YSYEKL. The CDR3 extends over 14 amino acids. Trimming pared 2 bases from V and 4 bases from J, leaving 11 bases between. Written as DNA, the CDR3 is TGCGCCAGCAGCCAATGGGGGATGGCAGAGACCCAGTACTTC. Translated, it gives CASSQWGMAETQYF.

The chain combines TRBV19 with TRBJ2-1, with 15 bases that match TRBD2. In germline, CDR1 is LNHDA, CDR2 SQIVND (reference sequence). Trimming took 1 base from V and 7 from J; bases not matched to a gene: 8. The CDR3 has 18 amino acids. DNA for the CDR3: TGTGCCAGTAGTATAGTGGAAACCGGGACTAGCGGGAGGAATGAGCAGTTCTTC. Its translation is CASSIVETGTSGRNEQFF.

The chain joins TRBV28 to TRBJ1-5; D is unclear. Deletions cut 6 bases from V and 7 bases from J, with 10 bases between. Germline V lookup: CDR1 MDHEN, CDR2 SYDVKM. This CDR3 is built from 12 residues. CDR3 coding DNA: TGTGCCAGCAGGGCCTCCCCCCAGCCCCAGCATTTT. Translating gives CASRASPQPQHF.

The V and J genes are TRBV6-5 and TRBJ1-1; 8 bases line up with TRBD1. Per the germline V gene, CDR1 is MNHEY and CDR2 is SVGAGI. This CDR3 spans 11 amino acids. J gave up 11 bases and V 5 bases, and 4 bases lay outside the gene matches. The CDR3, as DNA: TGTGCCAGCAGTGGGACAGGTTCCGCTTTCTTT. This gives the protein CASSGTGSAFF.

The table lists this clone with a few counts. Other DNA sequences in this specimen translate into the identical CDR3. The chain uses TRBV18 and TRBJ2-7; 11 nucleotides match TRBD2. Germline V gene sequence: CDR1 KGHSH, CDR2 LQKENI. This CDR3 is built from 17 residues. Trimming cost V 0 bases and J 0 bases; bases outside gene matches: 4. The CDR3 region is CASSPPLAGGYSYEQYF. CDR3 sequence (DNA): TGTGCCAGCTCACCACCTCTAGCGGGAGGTTACTCCTACGAGCAGTACTTC. Full variable domain (remainder filled in from reference TRBV18 and TRBJ2-7): NAGVMQNPRHLVRRRGQEARLRCSPMKGHSHVYWYRQLPEEGLKFMVYLQKENIIDESGMPKERFSAEFPKEGPSILRIQQVVRGDSAAYFCASSPPLAGGYSYEQYFGPGTRLTVT.

The CDR3 DNA reads TGTGCCAGCAGCCCCTCGGGGTTAACGACTGAAGCTTTCTTT. Protein sequence: CASSPSGLTTEAFF. The chain recombines TRBV6-5 with TRBJ1-1; the D is unclear. The CDR3 extends over 14 amino acids. The germline V gene has CDR1 MNHEY and CDR2 SVGAGI. V was trimmed by 6 bases and J by 5 bases, leaving 16 bases between them.

V usage is TRBV6-6 and J usage is TRBJ2-7; 9 nucleotides agree with TRBD1. CDR3 length: 15 amino acids. Germline V gives CDR1 MNHNY, CDR2 SVGAGI (reference sequence). J lost 3 bases, V lost 4 bases, and 7 bases had no gene match. CDR3 in amino acids: CASSSSGQGLYEQYF. The CDR3 region has the DNA TGTGCCAGCAGTTCCTCGGGACAGGGTCTCTACGAGCAGTACTTC.

The chain couples TRBV28 to TRBJ2-1; TRBD1 is a possible D gene (6 bases). The CDR3 contains 14 residues. With 6 bases removed from V and 4 bases from J, the gap between germline ends came to 13 bases. Germline assignment: CDR1 MDHEN and CDR2 SYDVKM. The CDR3 nucleotides are TGTGCCAGCAGCCTAATCGACAGGTACAATGAGCAGTTCTTC. Protein: CASSLIDRYNEQFF.

This chain connects TRBV7-8 to TRBJ1-6, with D hard to call. This CDR3 contains 14 residues. Germline CDR1 SGHVS, CDR2 FQNEAQ. Trimming removed 5 bases from V and 9 bases from J, with 14 bases in between. The DNA for the CDR3 is TGTGCCAGCAGCAAACAGAATGTGGGTTCACCCCTCCACTTT. Residues: CASSKQNVGSPLHF.

The V and J genes are TRBV7-9 and TRBJ2-7; 9 bases are a match to TRBD2. The germline V gene encodes CDR1 SEHNR and CDR2 FQNEAQ (reference sequence). Trimming removed 5 bases from V and 0 bases from J; junction bases left unmatched: 5. The CDR3 length is 15 residues. CDR3 DNA: TGTGCCAGCAGCCTTAGCGGGGGCCCCTCCTACGAGCAGTACTTC. Translated: CASSLSGGPSYEQYF.

The chain combines TRBV5-4 with TRBJ2-1; a weak D match, TRBD1 (5 bases). V lost 0 bases, J lost 5 bases, and 9 bases lay in between. CDR1 and CDR2 (germline): SGHNT, YYREEE (reference sequence). The CDR3 is 14 residues long. This chain's CDR3 is CASSLVVGDNEQFF. In nucleotides, the CDR3 is TGTGCCAGCAGCTTGGTAGTAGGGGACAATGAGCAGTTCTTC.

This clone was picked up one time. The chain couples TRBV5-5 to TRBJ1-5, with TRBD1 matching 8 bases. Germline V CDR1 and CDR2: SGHKS, YYEKEE (reference sequence). V shed 3 bases, J shed 0 bases, and the junction held 5 bases outside the gene matches. This CDR3 is 16 amino acids long. CDR3 amino acids: CASSSTGENSNQPQHF. The CDR3 DNA is TGTGCCAGCAGCTCGACAGGGGAGAATAGCAATCAGCCCCAGCATTTT.

This chain joins TRBV6-5 and TRBJ1-3; D gene unclear. Germline CDR1 MNHEY, CDR2 SVGAGI. The CDR3 length is 15 residues. V lost 0 bases and J lost 0, with 6 bases in between. The CDR3 loop reads CASSYSGDSGNTIYF. The DNA of the CDR3 is TGTGCCAGCAGTTACTCTGGGGACTCTGGAAACACCATATATTTT.

The DNA for the CDR3 is TGTGCCAGCAGCAAAGACAGAAACACTGAAGCTTTCTTT. Amino acids: CASSKDRNTEAFF. This chain joins TRBV7-7 and TRBJ1-1; the D gene is possibly TRBD1 (5 bases). Per germline, CDR1 SSHAT and CDR2 FNYEAQ (reference sequence). With 5 bases removed from V and 2 bases from J, the gap between germline ends came to 9 bases. CDR3 length: 13 amino acids.

This chain connects TRBV27 to TRBJ2-4; TRBD2 is a possible D gene (6 bases). Trimming removed 3 bases from V and 0 bases from J, with 12 bases in between. The CDR3 spans 16 residues. Germline CDR1 reads MNHEY; CDR2 reads SMNVEV (reference sequence). The CDR3 DNA is TGTGCCAGCAGTTTTTGGTGGGACTTAGCCAAAAACATTCAGTACTTC. Residues: CASSFWWDLAKNIQYF.

V is TRBV19 and J is TRBJ1-2; TRBD1 matches at 7 bases. The germline gives CDR1 LNHDA, CDR2 SQIVND (reference sequence). V trimming: 10 bases; J trimming: 3 bases; junction bases outside the gene matches: 11. CDR3 length: 14 residues. The CDR3 loop is CATAGPGQHYGYTF. The CDR3 DNA follows: TGTGCCACCGCCGGTCCGGGACAGCACTATGGCTACACCTTC.

This clone appeared a single time. The chain recombines TRBV10-3 with TRBJ2-1, with D unclear. The CDR3 has 14 amino acids. Deletions cut 6 bases from V and 1 base from J, with 10 bases between. Germline CDR1 and CDR2: ENHRY and SYGVKD. Here the CDR3 DNA reads TGTGCCATCAGGGAAGACACTTCCTACAATGAGCAGTTCTTC. Translating it yields CAIREDTSYNEQFF.